The 17 T cell receptor beta chains below all came from one sample that was sequenced in a study of T cells in Graves' hyperthyroidism and ophthalmopathy. Authors of the study amplified TCR beta CDR3 regions from RNA transcripts. The HTBI primer set served for first-round RT-PCR of the TCR CDR3. In TCRdb, the multiplex PCR reads were re-called with MiXCR into one record per CDR3 protein. The sample holds roughly 630,000 distinct CDR3 sequences, more than 15% seen once. The specimen sequenced was blood. The source of these receptors is a woman aged 30 to 39 with Graves' hyperthyroidism.

Many counts were recorded for this clonotype. The V call is TRBV20-1, the J call TRBJ1-1, with 9 bases lining up with TRBD1. V trimming: 6 bases; J trimming: 3 bases; junction bases outside the gene matches: 8. Germline CDR1 reads DFQATT; CDR2 reads SNEGSKA (reference sequence). The CDR3 runs 14 residues. As DNA, the CDR3 is TGCAGTGCGTTGTGGGGACAGGGAGACACTGAAGCTTTCTTT. This sequence encodes CSALWGQGDTEAFF.

This clonotype has just a few counts. The chain combines TRBV30 with TRBJ2-1; 10 bases fit TRBD2. The J segment lost 3 bases and the V segment lost 3 bases, leaving 11 bases of the junction unmatched. Germline CDR1 is GTSNPN and CDR2 is SVGIG (reference sequence). The CDR3 sequence is 17 residues long. The DNA for the CDR3 is TGTGCCTGGAGACCCGAACTAGCGGGACTTTACTACAATGAGCAGTTCTTC. Its translation is CAWRPELAGLYYNEQFF.

This clonotype was recorded many times. The chain is built from TRBV2 and TRBJ2-3; 7 positions match TRBD1. The germline CDR1 and CDR2 sequences are SNHLY and FYNNEI. This CDR3 spans 14 amino acids. V lost 5 bases, J lost 3 bases, and 5 bases stayed unmatched. CDR3 protein: CASSRIRGTDTQYF. In DNA form, the CDR3 reads TGTGCCAGCAGTCGCATCAGGGGGACAGATACGCAGTATTTT.

CDR3 DNA: TGTGCCAGCAGCCATCAGGGACTCCCCTCCTACAATGAGCAGTTCTTC. This codes for CASSHQGLPSYNEQFF. The chain has TRBV7-9 and TRBJ2-1; possibly TRBD2 for D (6 bases). Trimming stripped 5 bases from V and 0 bases from J, with 14 bases between. The CDR3 loop spans 16 amino acids. Germline-derived CDR1 and CDR2 are SEHNR and FQNEAQ (reference sequence). The complete variable domain, with remaining parts taken from reference TRBV7-9 and TRBJ2-1, reads DTGVSQNPRHKITKRGQNVTFRCDPISEHNRLYWYRQTLGQGPEFLTYFQNEAQLEKSRLLSDRFSAERPKGSFSTLEIQRTEQGDSAMYLCASSHQGLPSYNEQFFGPGTRLTVL.

This clonotype was detected many times. This chain uses TRBV3-1 with TRBJ2-3; 8 bases are shared with TRBD2. V gave up 4 bases and J gave up 4 bases; unmatched junction bases: 4. The CDR3 covers 14 residues. Germline CDR1 reads LGHDT; CDR2 reads YNNKEL (reference sequence). The CDR3 nucleotides read TGTGCCAGCAGCCGAGCGGGAGCGGCAGATACGCAGTATTTT. It specifies CASSRAGAADTQYF.

This clonotype was detected only a few times. The chain is built from TRBV10-1 and TRBJ2-1; possibly TRBD1 or TRBD2 for D (5 bases each). CDR3 size: 17 residues. Deletions cut 0 bases from V and 5 bases from J, with 17 bases between. The V gene's germline CDR1 is WNHNN and CDR2 SYGVQD (reference sequence). CDR3 in amino acids: CASSESRVGHTDNEQFF. The CDR3 DNA reads as TGCGCCAGCAGTGAGTCGAGGGTAGGACATACTGACAATGAGCAGTTCTTC.

The CDR3 DNA is TGTGCCAGCACCCAGGAGGGCGATGGTAACTATGGCTACACCTTC. It translates to CASTQEGDGNYGYTF. The rearrangement joins TRBV7-9 to TRBJ1-2; D call uncertain. Germline CDR1 is SEHNR and CDR2 is FQNEAQ (reference sequence). Trimming took 7 bases from V and 1 from J, leaving 16 bases between them. The CDR3 runs to 15 residues.

This clonotype has at least ten counts. A much larger clone lies a single base off, so this may be a read error. This chain connects TRBV11-2 to TRBJ2-7; tentative D call: TRBD1 (6 bases). The CDR3 is made up of 11 amino acids. CDR1 is SGHAT, CDR2 FQNNGV, per germline. CDR3 residues: CTSSPNRVTDF. The CDR3 nucleotides read TGTACCAGCAGCCCTAACAGGGTTACGGACTTC. The full variable domain, rest sourced from reference TRBV11-2 and TRBJ2-7, is EAGVAQSPRYKIIEKRQSVAFWCNPISGHATLYWYQQILGQGPKLLIQFQNNGVVDDSQLPKDRFSAERLKGVDSTLKIQPAKLEDSAVYLCTSSPNRVTDFGPGTRLTVT.

This clonotype was detected only a few times. The chain joins TRBV10-3 to TRBJ2-3; D is unresolved. CDR3 size: 14 residues. Germline lookup yields CDR1 ENHRY and CDR2 SYGVKD. Trimming shortened V by 1 base and J by 2 bases, and 7 bases separated the two germline ends. This CDR3 reads CAISELGNTDTQYF. CDR3 bases: TGTGCCATCAGTGAGTTGGGTAACACAGATACGCAGTATTTT.

This clonotype occurred a few times. J is TRBJ1-2 and V is TRBV29-1; D is undetermined. This CDR3 is built from 13 residues. Trimming took 0 bases from V and 4 from J, leaving 9 bases between them. Per the germline V gene, CDR1 is SQVTM and CDR2 is ANQGSEA. DNA of the CDR3: TGCAGCGTTGAAGATGTCAAGAGCTATGGCTACACCTTC. Encoded protein: CSVEDVKSYGYTF.

In its sample, this clonotype was seen many times. The V gene is TRBV7-3, the J gene TRBJ2-7, with D possibly being TRBD1 (6 bases). CDR1 and CDR2 (germline): SGHTA, FQGTGA. V was shortened by 2 bases and J by 3 bases, with 20 bases between the two germline ends. The CDR3 covers 17 residues. In DNA, the CDR3 is TGTGCCAGCAGCTTACTAGGACAGAGTGGTTACCACTACGAGCAGTACTTC. Translating it yields CASSLLGQSGYHYEQYF.

The gene calls are TRBV5-1 and TRBJ1-5, with 8 bases identical to TRBD1. The CDR3 spans 17 residues. Germline V CDR1 and CDR2: SGHRS, YFSETQ. Trimming at V came to 4 bases and at J to 2 bases, leaving 11 bases not matched to a gene. CDR3 loop: CASSIGTGPEGNQPQHF. The CDR3 DNA is TGCGCCAGCAGCATAGGGACAGGCCCAGAGGGCAATCAGCCCCAGCATTTT.

The genes are TRBV5-1 and TRBJ1-4, with D maybe TRBD1 (6 bases). There are 15 residues in the CDR3. Germline values: CDR1 SGHRS, CDR2 YFSETQ. The V and J ends lost 1 base and 3 bases respectively, with 10 bases between them. The CDR3 region has the DNA TGCGCCAGCAGCTTGTCCAGGGGTGCTAATGAAAAACTGTTTTTT. It yields the protein CASSLSRGANEKLFF.

In this sample, this clonotype turned up many times. The rearrangement uses TRBV28 and TRBJ1-6; the D gene is possibly TRBD1 (5 bases). The CDR3 covers 14 residues. The germline gives CDR1 MDHEN, CDR2 SYDVKM. Trimming left V 8 bases short and J 10 bases short, with 18 bases between. The CDR3 sequence is CASATTVGGSPLHF. CDR3 coding DNA: TGTGCCAGCGCGACGACAGTGGGCGGGTCACCCCTCCACTTT.

This clonotype showed up many times. V and J are TRBV20-1 and TRBJ2-3, with TRBD1 as a possible D gene (6 bases). The V gene's germline CDR1 is DFQATT and CDR2 SNEGSKA (reference sequence). Trimming removed 7 bases from V and 3 bases from J, with 26 bases in between. The CDR3 has 17 amino acids. The CDR3 is CSVHRVPYSLGTDTQYF. CDR3 bases: TGCAGTGTCCACAGGGTTCCCTACTCACTTGGGACAGATACGCAGTATTTT.

This clonotype showed up many times. The rearrangement links TRBV18 to TRBJ1-1; a weak D match, TRBD1 (5 bases). V was clipped by 0 bases and J by 0 bases, with 8 bases between them. CDR3 size: 15 residues. Per germline, CDR1 KGHSH and CDR2 LQKENI. The CDR3 nucleotides read TGTGCCAGCTCACCACCGGCAGGGATGAACACTGAAGCTTTCTTT. This encodes CASSPPAGMNTEAFF.

This clonotype was counted only a few times. The chain links TRBV6-1 to TRBJ2-1; D is ambiguous. Trimming left V 5 bases short and J 6 bases short, with 11 bases between. The CDR3 has 13 amino acids. CDR1 is MNHNS, CDR2 SASEGT, per germline. This CDR3 reads CASSLQRPNEQFF. CDR3 coding DNA: TGTGCCAGCAGTCTTCAGAGACCCAATGAGCAGTTCTTC.